This TCR beta chain was sequenced during a study of cytomegalovirus exposure and HLA in healthy donors. Details on this clone: Its antigen is not identified.

With 60 Vbeta and 13 Jbeta primers, the PCR was carried out. Under the authors' procedure: The authors later counted 70 million to 85 million unique TCR beta chains, approximately 12 million of them shared. The table came from immunoSEQ multiplex PCR; TCRdb's copy has only in-frame clones and leaves some out. That table furnishes V, J and clone size, whereas the DNA furnished D and trimming. The sample lists under 200,000 clones; around 82% were seen once. Study-level points and caveats: Most likely, a cluster of highly shared sequence variants arose as a sequencing artifact.

The CDR3 has 16 amino acids. Germline V gives CDR1 MNHEY, CDR2 SVGAGI. The V end lost 4 bases, the J end lost 0 bases, and 12 bases lay between the germline ends. Sequenced: PBMCs. The sequence was obtained from a boy between 2 and 10 years old in good health and CMV-seronegative. The chain employs TRBV6-5 and TRBJ2-2; the D gene is possibly TRBD2 (6 bases). The CDR3 DNA follows: TGTGCCAGCAGTTCAGCGGGCAGATCGAACACCGGGGAGCTGTTTTTT. Protein sequence: CASSSAGRSNTGELFF.